The 25 T cell receptor beta chains given below trace back to one sample, sequenced in a study of cytomegalovirus exposure and HLA in healthy donors. The PCR made use of 60 Vbeta and 13 Jbeta primers. Generated by immunoSEQ multiplex PCR, the TCRdb table keeps only in-frame clones and is missing some. This sample yields about 210,000 clones, of which roughly 84% are seen a single time; about 0.25% belongs to the top ten. The specimen was PBMCs. These receptors originate from a girl aged 2-9 years in good health and CMV-seronegative.

Remarks on this clone: Other DNA variants within this sample encode the same CDR3. The chain has TRBV7-9 and TRBJ2-5; TRBD1 agrees at 9 bases. Unmatched junction bases numbered 1, after V lost 5 bases and J lost 3 bases. The germline CDR1 and CDR2 sequences are SEHNR and FQNEAQ (reference sequence). This CDR3 spans 13 amino acids. CDR3 bases: TGTGCCAGCAGCCGGACAGGGGAAGAGACCCAGTACTTC. Translation gives CASSRTGEETQYF.

This clone has a handful of counts. This chain uses TRBV18 with TRBJ2-6, with TRBD2 identical over 8 bases. Trimming removed 1 base from V and 4 bases from J; junction bases left unmatched: 12. Germline-derived CDR1 and CDR2 are KGHSH and LQKENI. This CDR3 has 19 amino acids. The CDR3 bases are TGTGCCAGCTCACCACGGGTGACAGTGCGGGGGGAAGGGGCCAACGTCCTGACTTTC. Its translation: CASSPRVTVRGEGANVLTF.

The chain employs TRBV7-9 and TRBJ1-1; unclear D gene. Between the trimmed V and J ends, which lost 1 base and 10 bases, there was a span of 16 bases. The CDR3 contains 14 residues. Germline CDR1 reads SEHNR; CDR2 reads FQNEAQ (reference sequence). The CDR3 protein is CASSLEGSRIGAFF. The CDR3 nucleotides are TGTGCCAGCAGCTTAGAAGGGAGCAGAATCGGAGCTTTCTTT.

The chain couples TRBV2 to TRBJ1-2; D is ambiguous. Germline V gene data show CDR1 as SNHLY and CDR2 as FYNNEI. This CDR3 region has 12 residues. The V end lost 3 bases, the J end lost 4 bases, and 6 bases lay between the germline ends. DNA of the CDR3: TGTGCCAGCAGTGACCCCCTCTATGGCTACACCTTC. It yields the protein CASSDPLYGYTF.

About this clone: Within the sample, other DNA sequences also encode this same CDR3. The J gene is TRBJ2-7, the V gene TRBV4-1; the D gene is possibly TRBD1 (5 bases). Trimming took off 1 base at V and 4 bases at J, with 8 bases between the two ends. CDR1 is MGHRA, CDR2 YSYEKL, per germline. The CDR3 extends over 13 amino acids. This chain's CDR3 is CASSQAQGYEQYF. CDR3 sequence (DNA): TGCGCCAGCAGCCAAGCCCAGGGATACGAGCAGTACTTC.

The V and J genes are TRBV7-3 and TRBJ2-7; the D gene is possibly TRBD1 (6 bases). The germline V and J ends were trimmed by 5 bases and 0 bases, with 20 bases remaining between them. Germline-derived CDR1 and CDR2 are SGHTA and FQGTGA. This CDR3 spans 17 amino acids. DNA of the CDR3: TGTGCCAGCAGCCCAGGGGTTTGGGTACTGAGCTCCTACGAGCAGTACTTC. Residues: CASSPGVWVLSSYEQYF.

This chain joins TRBV5-1 and TRBJ1-1, with 10 bases identical to TRBD1. The trim removed 3 bases at V and 3 bases at J, leaving 2 bases unmatched. This CDR3 has 14 amino acids. The germline V gene encodes CDR1 SGHRS and CDR2 YFSETQ. The CDR3 nucleotides read TGCGCCAGCAGCTCGGGACAGGGGTACACTGAAGCTTTCTTT. Encoded protein: CASSSGQGYTEAFF.

The rearrangement uses TRBV5-6 and TRBJ1-3; 7 positions match TRBD1. With 0 bases clipped from V and 2 bases from J, the junction kept 5 bases outside the gene matches. The CDR3 contains 16 residues. Germline lookup yields CDR1 SGHDT and CDR2 YYEEEE. The CDR3, as DNA: TGTGCCAGCAGCTTGGAACCAGGGGGAGCTGGAAACACCATATATTTT. Its translation is CASSLEPGGAGNTIYF.

The gene calls are TRBV6-1 and TRBJ2-7; the match to TRBD2 covers 8 bases. With V trimmed by 8 bases and J by 3 bases, 9 bases remained unmatched. This CDR3 is built from 14 residues. Germline V lookup: CDR1 MNHNS, CDR2 SASEGT. The CDR3 loop is CASLSLRGVYEQYF. For the CDR3, the DNA is TGTGCCAGCCTCTCCTTGCGGGGGGTCTACGAGCAGTACTTC.

V is TRBV6-5 and J is TRBJ2-1; tentatively, D is TRBD1 (6 bases). The CDR3 has 15 amino acids. Germline V lookup: CDR1 MNHEY, CDR2 SVGAGI. V was pared by 0 bases and J by 4 bases, with 10 bases between. The CDR3 nucleotides are TGTGCCAGCAGTTACTCGGGGGCTAGATACAATGAGCAGTTCTTC. It encodes CASSYSGARYNEQFF.

The rearrangement uses TRBV5-6 and TRBJ1-3; no clear D. The ends were cut back, 4 bases at V and 1 base at J, with 9 bases in the middle. The CDR3 length is 14 residues. Germline V lookup: CDR1 SGHDT, CDR2 YYEEEE. This CDR3 reads CASSPRGSGNTIYF. CDR3 bases: TGTGCCAGCAGCCCCCGCGGTTCTGGAAACACCATATATTTT.

The chain uses TRBV5-3 and TRBJ2-1; the D is unclear. TRBV5-3 is assigned to the ORF class and has an uncertain function. The ends were cut back, 4 bases at V and 3 bases at J, with 20 bases in the middle. The CDR3 is made up of 17 amino acids. The CDR3 is CARSRGTADYIYNEQFF. Here the CDR3 DNA reads TGTGCCAGAAGCCGTGGTACAGCTGATTATATCTACAATGAGCAGTTCTTC.

This clone was seen only a few times. The rearrangement uses TRBV10-3 and TRBJ1-1; the D gene is possibly TRBD1 (5 bases). From germline, CDR1 is ENHRY and CDR2 SYGVKD. Trimming took off 0 bases at V and 2 bases at J, with 7 bases between the two ends. The CDR3 length is 14 residues. The CDR3 protein is CAISESDRNTEAFF. Here the CDR3 DNA reads TGTGCCATCAGTGAGTCCGACAGAAACACTGAAGCTTTCTTT.

The J gene is TRBJ2-7, the V gene TRBV11-2, with a tentative D call TRBD1 (6 bases). CDR1 is SGHAT and CDR2 is FQNNGV in the germline V gene. With 1 base removed from V and 1 base from J, the gap between germline ends came to 11 bases. This CDR3 region has 15 residues. The CDR3 nucleotides are TGTGCCAGCAGCTTAGTGGCGGACAGATCCTACGAGCAGTACTTC. Protein product: CASSLVADRSYEQYF.

This clone has just one count. The chain employs TRBV7-9 and TRBJ2-7; D not certain. The germline V gene has CDR1 SEHNR and CDR2 FQNEAQ (reference sequence). V lost 2 bases and J lost 7, with 12 bases in between. This CDR3 is built from 13 residues. The CDR3 DNA sequence: TGTGCCAGCAGCTTAACGGGTTCTGGGGAGCAGTACTTC. It codes for CASSLTGSGEQYF. Combining the CDR3 with reference TRBV7-9 and TRBJ2-7 gives the whole variable domain DTGVSQNPRHKITKRGQNVTFRCDPISEHNRLYWYRQTLGQGPEFLTYFQNEAQLEKSRLLSDRFSAERPKGSFSTLEIQRTEQGDSAMYLCASSLTGSGEQYFGPGTRLTVT.

The rearrangement links TRBV6-5 to TRBJ2-3; possibly TRBD1 for D (5 bases). The CDR3 loop spans 16 amino acids. The germline gives CDR1 MNHEY, CDR2 SVGAGI. V lost 4 bases and J 0 bases, leaving 14 bases between the germline ends. CDR3 bases: TGTGCCAGCAGTTTTTCAGGTAGGGGTAGCACAGATACGCAGTATTTT. Its protein product is CASSFSGRGSTDTQYF.

This rearrangement joins TRBV14 to TRBJ2-7; possibly TRBD1 for D (6 bases). The V end was cut by 3 bases, the J end by 2 bases, with 11 bases between. The CDR3 contains 14 residues. CDR1 and CDR2 from the germline V gene are SGHDN and FVKESK. CDR3: CASSHTQGTYEQYF. In DNA, the CDR3 is TGTGCCAGCAGCCACACTCAGGGGACCTACGAGCAGTACTTC.

This chain uses TRBV2 with TRBJ1-4; TRBD1 agrees at 7 bases. Germline V CDR1 and CDR2: SNHLY, FYNNEI. This CDR3 spans 16 amino acids. The ends lost 5 bases at V and 10 bases at J; junction bases unmatched: 16. The CDR3 sequence is CASSLSDRANGGKLFF. The CDR3 nucleotides read TGTGCCAGCAGTCTCTCCGACAGGGCCAATGGGGGAAAACTGTTTTTT.

This chain uses TRBV2 with TRBJ2-2, with TRBD1 matching over 10 bases. Germline values: CDR1 SNHLY, CDR2 FYNNEI. This CDR3 spans 15 amino acids. Unmatched junction bases numbered 5, after V lost 6 bases and J lost 4 bases. The CDR3 nucleotides are TGTGCCAGCAGACAAGACAGGGGGCCCACCGGGGAGCTGTTTTTT. It translates to CASRQDRGPTGELFF.

V is TRBV6-5 and J is TRBJ2-2, with D perhaps TRBD2 (6 bases). CDR1 is MNHEY and CDR2 is SVGAGI in the germline V gene. Trimming shortened V by 2 bases and J by 5 bases, and 9 bases separated the two germline ends. This CDR3 spans 14 amino acids. The CDR3 loop is CASSYPGGTGELFF. In nucleotides, the CDR3 is TGTGCCAGCAGTTACCCCGGGGGAACCGGGGAGCTGTTTTTT.

V is TRBV2 and J is TRBJ1-2, with D unclear. The CDR3 runs to 14 residues. V lost 5 bases, J lost 6 bases, and 16 bases lay in between. Germline-derived CDR1 and CDR2 are SNHLY and FYNNEI. Here the CDR3 DNA reads TGTGCCAGCAGTAGGGAGGGCATTATTGATGGCTACACCTTC. Translation gives CASSREGIIDGYTF.

A few counts support this clone. The chain carries TRBV30 and TRBJ1-2; 7 bases are a match to TRBD1. Trimming took 3 bases from V and 8 from J; bases not matched to a gene: 12. Germline V lookup: CDR1 GTSNPN, CDR2 SVGIG (reference sequence). This CDR3 comprises 14 residues. The CDR3 reads CAWRKTDRVSGYTF. The CDR3 nucleotides read TGTGCCTGGAGGAAGACCGACAGGGTATCCGGCTACACCTTC.

V usage is TRBV7-2 and J usage is TRBJ2-3; TRBD2 matches at 13 bases. CDR1 and CDR2 from the germline V gene are SGHTA and FQGNSA. This CDR3 contains 18 residues. J was trimmed by 3 bases and V by 0 bases; bases with no gene match: 6. The CDR3 here is CASSLALTSGGATDTQYF. CDR3 sequence (DNA): TGTGCCAGCAGCTTAGCGCTTACTAGCGGGGGGGCGACAGATACGCAGTATTTT.

The chain employs TRBV7-9 and TRBJ2-2, with D tentatively TRBD2 (5 bases). The ends were cut back, 5 bases at V and 4 bases at J, with 14 bases in the middle. Germline CDR1 and CDR2: SEHNR and FQNEAQ (reference sequence). This CDR3 spans 15 amino acids. The CDR3 region has the DNA TGTGCCAGCAGCCGGGGATCTACAGTCACCGGGGAGCTGTTTTTT. It translates to CASSRGSTVTGELFF.

The chain employs TRBV19 and TRBJ1-2; 7 bases map to TRBD1. The ends lost 4 bases at V and 0 bases at J; junction bases unmatched: 5. The CDR3 length is 15 residues. Germline V gives CDR1 LNHDA, CDR2 SQIVND (reference sequence). CDR3 bases: TGTGCCAGTAGTACTAGGGACAGTCCTAACTATGGCTACACCTTC. Residues: CASSTRDSPNYGYTF.